Listed here are 4 T cell receptor beta chains from one sample, sequenced in a study of shared clonotypes between healthy human individuals (dated by TCRdb to 2020 to 2021). Library construction relied on the immunoSEQ multiplex PCR assay. TCRdb took this table from immuneACCESS and kept in-frame rearrangements with V and J called. Such tables lack part of the clones; where checked against another copy, unresolved V genes explain under half of the gap, and the rest is unexplained. Recorded for this sample are about 1,500,000 clones; around 97% of them occurred a single time. The top ten clones comprise approximately 1% of the sample. The sequenced sample was naive CD4+ T cells sorted from blood. According to the study, the label for this sample's cell subset or site signals: CD45RA+ positively selected. The source of these receptors is a man under 40 in good health.

The gene calls are TRBV5-1 and TRBJ2-1, with 7 bases that match TRBD2. The CDR3 has 15 residues. V shed 3 bases and J 0 bases; nucleotides not matched to a gene: 3. Germline-derived CDR1 and CDR2 are SGHRS and YFSETQ. This CDR3 is CASSSREPSYNEQFF. The CDR3 bases are TGCGCCAGCAGCTCGCGGGAGCCCTCCTACAATGAGCAGTTCTTC.

The V call is TRBV7-3, the J call TRBJ2-1; 11 positions match TRBD2. The CDR3 is 16 residues long. CDR1 SGHTA and CDR2 FQGTGA come from the germline V gene. With 7 bases clipped from V and 8 bases from J, the junction kept 13 bases outside the gene matches. Here the CDR3 DNA reads TGTGCCAGCACCTCTTCCGGGACTAGCGGACGGGATGAGCAGTTCTTC. Translated: CASTSSGTSGRDEQFF. Based on the CDR3 plus reference TRBV7-3 and TRBJ2-1, the full variable domain is GAGVSQTPSNKVTEKGKYVELRCDPISGHTALYWYRQSLGQGPEFLIYFQGTGAADDSGLPNDRFFAVRPEGSVSTLKIQRTERGDSAVYLCASTSSGTSGRDEQFFGPGTRLTVL.

The V gene is TRBV28, the J gene TRBJ1-4, with 7 bases matching TRBD1. The CDR3 has 15 residues. CDR1 is MDHEN and CDR2 is SYDVKM in the germline V gene. The ends lost 3 bases at V and 3 bases at J; junction bases unmatched: 4. The CDR3 sequence is CASSFEGAANEKLFF. The CDR3 region has the DNA TGTGCCAGCAGTTTCGAGGGGGCAGCTAATGAAAAACTGTTTTTT.

J is TRBJ2-5 and V is TRBV14; D uncertain. CDR3 length: 15 amino acids. V shed 0 bases and J shed 5 bases, with 13 bases lying between them. Germline V gives CDR1 SGHDN, CDR2 FVKESK. CDR3 sequence reads: CASSQDTRWWETQYF. The CDR3 nucleotides are TGTGCCAGCAGCCAAGATACACGGTGGTGGGAGACCCAGTACTTC.